A selection of T cell receptor beta chains follows, all from one sample in a study of cytomegalovirus exposure and HLA in healthy donors. Sequenced by immunoSEQ multiplex PCR; TCRdb stores in-frame clones only, minus some. This sample has more than 95,000 clones; approximately 89% occur once, and the top ten carry about 1.1%. Material for sequencing was PBMCs. Source of these receptors: a woman aged 18-29 years in good health and CMV-seronegative. Both conserved end residues are part of each CDR3. A D gene is named only where the DNA matches it firmly. The listing skips clone size in some rows; elsewhere it reads once, few, many or a size class.

TRBJ2-6,NA,TRBV7-8,NA,CASSPLTNVLTF,TGTGCCAGCAGCCCCCTTACCAACGTCCTGACTTTC
TRBJ1-6,NA,TRBV6-5,NA,CASSSVGSPLHF,TGTGCCAGCAGTTCGGTCGGTTCACCCCTCCACTTT
TRBJ1-2,NA,TRBV19,NA,CASNRWAATYGYTF,TGTGCCAGTAACCGCTGGGCTGCGACCTATGGCTACACCTTC
TRBJ1-3,NA,TRBV18,NA,CASSPLGGTGNTIYF,TGTGCCAGCTCACCACTTGGGGGGACTGGAAACACCATATATTTT
TRBJ2-2,NA,TRBV6-4,TRBD1,CASSVVGTVNTGELFF,TGTGCCAGCAGTGTGGTAGGGACAGTGAACACCGGGGAGCTGTTTTTT
TRBJ2-7,NA,TRBV7-8,NA,CASSEGLVIYEQYF,TGTGCCAGCAGCGAGGGACTCGTCATCTACGAGCAGTACTTC
TRBJ1-1,once,TRBV2,TRBD1,CASSGQGRETEAFF,TGTGCCAGCAGTGGACAGGGGAGGGAGACTGAAGCTTTCTTT
TRBJ2-5,NA,TRBV19,NA,CASSIVGAGVETQYF,TGTGCCAGTAGTATAGTTGGGGCAGGGGTTGAGACCCAGTACTTC
TRBJ2-3,NA,TRBV9,TRBD1,CASSVGTGVTDTQYF,TGTGCCAGCAGCGTGGGGACAGGGGTCACAGATACGCAGTATTTT
TRBJ2-1,NA,TRBV5-1,TRBD2,CASSLVAGEYNEQFF,TGCGCCAGCAGCTTGGTAGCGGGAGAGTACAATGAGCAGTTCTTC
TRBJ1-2,NA,TRBV19,NA,CASSTVITQSYTF,TGTGCCAGTAGTACCGTAATTACCCAGAGCTACACCTTC
TRBJ1-1,NA,TRBV18,NA,CASSPDKGTRFYTEAFF,TGTGCCAGCTCACCTGATAAAGGGACAAGGTTTTACACTGAAGCTTTCTTT
TRBJ1-3,NA,TRBV30,NA,CAWSDGQSSGNTIYF,TGTGCCTGGAGCGACGGACAGAGCTCTGGAAACACCATATATTTT
TRBJ2-7,NA,TRBV2,TRBD2,CASSVYSGNEQYF,TGTGCCAGCAGTGTTTACAGCGGGAACGAGCAGTACTTC
TRBJ1-1,NA,TRBV7-9,NA,CASSLRRASNTEAFF,TGTGCCAGCAGCTTAAGGAGGGCTTCGAACACTGAAGCTTTCTTT
TRBJ2-1,once,TRBV5-8,TRBD1,CASSRDSNEQFF,TGTGCCAGCAGTAGGGACAGCAATGAGCAGTTCTTC
TRBJ1-1,NA,TRBV29-1,TRBD1,CSVQQGASTEAFF,TGCAGCGTCCAACAGGGGGCCAGCACTGAAGCTTTCTTT
TRBJ1-2,few,TRBV28,NA,CASSLWGQNYGYTF,TGTGCCAGCAGTTTGTGGGGCCAGAACTATGGCTACACCTTC
TRBJ2-7,NA,TRBV10-3,TRBD2,CAISPGLASYEQYF,TGTGCCATCAGTCCGGGACTAGCATCCTACGAGCAGTACTTC
TRBJ2-7,NA,TRBV28,TRBD1,CASSSPGGQGAYEQYF,TGTGCCAGCAGTTCTCCCGGAGGACAGGGGGCCTACGAGCAGTACTTC
TRBJ2-3,few,TRBV5-1,NA,CASSLGGRSSTDTQYF,TGCGCCAGCAGCTTGGGCGGCAGATCCAGCACAGATACGCAGTATTTT
TRBJ1-1,NA,TRBV5-1,NA,CASSPLGGLNTEAFF,TGCGCCAGCAGCCCTCTCGGGGGACTGAACACTGAAGCTTTCTTT
TRBJ2-2,NA,TRBV19,TRBD1,CASSTPGTGSTGELFF,TGTGCCAGTAGTACCCCCGGGACAGGGAGTACCGGGGAGCTGTTTTTT
TRBJ2-3,NA,TRBV2,NA,CASTRGGDTDTQYF,TGTGCCAGCACTAGGGGGGGGGACACAGATACGCAGTATTTT
TRBJ2-5,once,TRBV4-2,TRBD2,CASSPSRGGRSQETQYF,TGTGCCAGCAGCCCTTCCCGGGGGGGGAGAAGCCAAGAGACCCAGTACTTC
TRBJ2-4,NA,TRBV5-1,TRBD1,CASSIANRDSGMKNIQYF,TGCGCCAGCAGCATTGCAAACCGGGACAGCGGAATGAAAAACATTCAGTACTTC
TRBJ1-4,NA,TRBV6-6,TRBD1,CASRDRGNEKLFF,TGTGCCAGCAGAGACAGGGGGAATGAAAAACTGTTTTTT
TRBJ2-1,NA,TRBV19,TRBD1,CASSTGQGSDEQFF,TGTGCCAGTAGTACGGGACAGGGGTCCGATGAGCAGTTCTTC
TRBJ2-7,NA,TRBV28,NA,CASSRLYNEGSYEQYF,TGTGCCAGCAGCAGGCTCTATAACGAGGGCTCCTACGAGCAGTACTTC
TRBJ1-6,few,TRBV6-1,NA,CASSIDSPLHF,TGTGCCAGCAGTATCGATTCACCCCTCCACTTT
TRBJ1-2,NA,TRBV7-9,NA,CASSLTAGQGYTF,TGTGCCAGCAGCTTAACGGCAGGGCAAGGCTACACCTTC
TRBJ2-5,NA,TRBV20-1,NA,CSTTPQETQYF,TGCAGCACAACACCCCAAGAGACCCAGTACTTC
TRBJ1-1,NA,TRBV7-8,TRBD1,CASSLGWTGSTEAFF,TGTGCCAGCAGCTTAGGTTGGACAGGGAGCACTGAAGCTTTCTTT
TRBJ2-3,once,TRBV9,NA,CASSVEWHSTDTQYF,TGTGCCAGCAGCGTAGAATGGCACAGCACAGATACGCAGTATTTT
TRBJ1-1,NA,TRBV7-9,NA,CASSSSSTEAFF,TGTGCCAGCAGCAGTAGTAGCACTGAAGCTTTCTTT
TRBJ1-4,NA,TRBV7-2,NA,CASSLGARINEKLFF,TGTGCCAGCAGCTTAGGGGCACGGATTAATGAAAAACTGTTTTTT
TRBJ1-2,few,TRBV11-2,NA,CASSTGPSGNYGYTF,TGTGCCAGCAGCACCGGGCCGAGCGGAAACTATGGCTACACCTTC
TRBJ1-1,NA,TRBV19,NA,CASSPGGSTEAFF,TGTGCCAGTAGCCCTGGGGGGAGCACTGAAGCTTTCTTT
TRBJ2-3,once,TRBV7-8,NA,CASRPPGLNTDTQYF,TGTGCCAGCAGACCCCCGGGACTTAACACAGATACGCAGTATTTT